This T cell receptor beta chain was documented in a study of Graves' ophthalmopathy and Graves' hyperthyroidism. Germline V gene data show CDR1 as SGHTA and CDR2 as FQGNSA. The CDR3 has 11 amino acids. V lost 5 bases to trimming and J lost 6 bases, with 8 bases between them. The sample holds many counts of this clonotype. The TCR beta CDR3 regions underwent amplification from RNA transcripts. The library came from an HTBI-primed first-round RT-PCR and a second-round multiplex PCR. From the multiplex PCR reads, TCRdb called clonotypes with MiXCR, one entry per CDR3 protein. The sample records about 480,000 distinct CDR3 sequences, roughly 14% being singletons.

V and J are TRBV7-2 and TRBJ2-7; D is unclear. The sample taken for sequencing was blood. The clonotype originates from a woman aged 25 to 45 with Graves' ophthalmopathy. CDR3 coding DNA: TGTGCCAGCAGCGGCTCGCGCGAGCAGTACTTC. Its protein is CASSGSREQYF.